This is a list of T cell receptor beta chains from one sample in a study of blood T cell repertoires in COVID-19. Clones were read by immunoSEQ multiplex PCR, and TCRdb kept only the in-frame ones, dropping some. The repertoire includes 250,000 to 300,000 clones, approximately 88% of them detected once, and 10% sits in the top ten. The sample comprised peripheral blood. These receptors all come from a woman aged 70-85 years with COVID-19, enrolled during active disease. CDR3s include the opening cysteine and the closing phenylalanine or tryptophan. A D gene is named only where the DNA matches it firmly. Clone size, where shown, is once, few, many, or a class for clones that have expanded.

abundance	v_gene	d_gene	j_gene	CDR3aa	CDR3nt
NA	TRBV19	TRBD1	TRBJ2-3	CASSYRGPPSTDTQYF	TGTGCCAGTAGCTACAGGGGGCCTCCAAGCACAGATACGCAGTATTTT
NA	TRBV28	TRBD2	TRBJ2-1	CASRVTSGYYNEQFF	TGTGCCAGCAGGGTGACTAGCGGGTATTACAATGAGCAGTTCTTC
NA	TRBV7-2	NA	TRBJ2-1	CASSSDSGAYNEQFF	TGTGCCAGCAGCTCCGACAGTGGAGCCTACAATGAGCAGTTCTTC
NA	TRBV28	TRBD2	TRBJ2-7	CASSYLAGEQYF	TGTGCCAGCAGTTACCTAGCGGGGGAGCAGTACTTC
NA	TRBV30	TRBD1	TRBJ2-4	CAWSVVKGQGSSQYF	TGTGCCTGGAGTGTAGTCAAGGGACAGGGTTCTTCTCAGTACTTC
NA	TRBV5-6	TRBD2	TRBJ2-1	CASSLQGLAYNEQFF	TGTGCCAGCAGCTTGCAGGGACTAGCCTACAATGAGCAGTTCTTC
NA	TRBV11-2	TRBD1	TRBJ1-5	CASSSQQGAQPQHF	TGTGCCAGCAGCTCCCAACAGGGGGCACAGCCCCAGCATTTT
NA	TRBV4-2	NA	TRBJ2-3	CASSQEKSDYKAQYF	TGTGCCAGCAGCCAAGAAAAATCAGACTATAAAGCGCAGTATTTT
NA	TRBV2	NA	TRBJ1-2	CASSEAAGGYGYTF	TGTGCCAGCAGTGAAGCGGCCGGGGGCTATGGCTACACCTTC
NA	TRBV9	TRBD2	TRBJ2-1	CASSPPRTSGRAYEQFF	TGTGCCAGCAGCCCCCCCCGGACTAGCGGGAGGGCATATGAGCAGTTCTTC
once	TRBV3-1/TRBV3-2	TRBD2	TRBJ2-3	CASSEGLAGRTDTQYF	TGTGCCAGCAGCGAGGGACTAGCGGGACGAACAGATACGCAGTATTTT
NA	TRBV19	TRBD1	TRBJ1-5	CASSTGQQNQPQHF	TGTGCCAGTAGCACGGGACAGCAGAATCAGCCCCAGCATTTT
NA	TRBV7-3	NA	TRBJ2-5	CASSPTEGRETQYF	TGTGCCAGCAGCCCCACGGAGGGGAGAGAGACCCAGTACTTC
NA	TRBV30	NA	TRBJ2-1	CAGEDLSYNEQFF	TGTGCCGGAGAGGATCTCTCCTACAATGAGCAGTTCTTC
NA	TRBV4-1	NA	TRBJ2-7	CASSQVQTGDPYEQYF	TGCGCCAGCAGCCAAGTCCAAACGGGGGATCCCTACGAGCAGTACTTC
NA	TRBV10-2	TRBD2	TRBJ2-2	CATVSGTHTGELFF	TGCGCCACCGTTAGCGGGACTCACACCGGGGAGCTGTTTTTT
NA	TRBV6-6	NA	TRBJ1-1	CASSSDRFTEAFF	TGTGCCAGCAGTAGCGACCGATTCACTGAAGCTTTCTTT